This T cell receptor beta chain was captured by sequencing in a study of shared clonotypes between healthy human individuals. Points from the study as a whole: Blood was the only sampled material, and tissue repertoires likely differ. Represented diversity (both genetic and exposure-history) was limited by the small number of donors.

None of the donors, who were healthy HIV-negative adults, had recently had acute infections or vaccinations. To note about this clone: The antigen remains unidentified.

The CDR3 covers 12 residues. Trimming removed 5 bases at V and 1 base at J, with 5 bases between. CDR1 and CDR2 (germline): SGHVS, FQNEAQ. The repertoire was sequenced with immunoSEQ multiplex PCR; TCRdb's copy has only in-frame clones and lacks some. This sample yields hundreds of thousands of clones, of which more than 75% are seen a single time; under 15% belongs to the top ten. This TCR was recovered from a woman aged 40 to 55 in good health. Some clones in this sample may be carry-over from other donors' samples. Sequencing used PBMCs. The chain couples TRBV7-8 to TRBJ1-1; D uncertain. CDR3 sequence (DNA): TGTGCCAGCAGCCCCAGGAACACTGAAGCTTTCTTT. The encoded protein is CASSPRNTEAFF.